This TCR beta chain stems from a study of a mutant IDH1 vaccine in newly diagnosed glioma (dated by TCRdb to about 2021). Broadly, across the study: Across visits V03 through V10, patients got a total of eight vaccinations, given in weeks 1, 3, 5, 7, 11, 15, 19 and 23. Of the approximately 35 treated patients, about 60% were male and approximately 40% were female, and the mean age was 40.4 years. In the chemotherapy-containing groups, vaccination started alongside temozolomide cycles, whereas in patients who had radiotherapy alone it started 4-6 weeks after radiotherapy. For exploratory analyses, longitudinal TCRB deep sequencing was carried out in roughly 25 treated patients wherever samples were available. Before enrollment, most patients had been given radiochemotherapy with temozolomide as standard therapy, while the rest had received either radiotherapy alone or temozolomide alone. Peripheral blood was drawn at six visits: V03 (baseline), V05, V07, V10, V12 and V13. Points the paper makes about the study in general: It was noted by the authors that analyses of patient blood samples could not be reproduced owing to sample limitations. PBMC samples for TCRB deep sequencing were selected based on availability. Pseudoprogression appeared unrelated to alterations in the top peripheral T cell clonotypes detected by TCRB sequencing. Immune responses induced by the vaccine were seen in approximately 93% of patients across multiple MHC alleles.

As regards this clone: Its cognate antigen has yet to be identified. Per-base quality was not reported, and no clone a single base away is much larger than it.

The library relied on the immunoSEQ multiplex PCR assay. Rearranged TCR beta chain sequences were amplified using the hsTCRB Kit according to the manufacturer's protocol. An Illumina MiSeq was used to sequence the TCRB libraries. The study's own analysis went as follows. The kit vendor's proprietary platform handled demultiplexing, trimming and gene mapping. Sourced from immuneACCESS, this table was stored by TCRdb with only in-frame sequences that have V and J called. A share of the clones is absent; for the studies checked, an unresolved V gene accounts for under half, and the remainder has no known explanation. That table gives V, J and clone size, and the DNA gave D and trimming. The sample table lists roughly 76,000 clones, 75% to 85% of them with a count of one. The ten largest clones take up 2.2% of the sample. The germline V gene sets CDR1 to SNHLY and CDR2 to FYNNEI. V was cut back by 6 bases and J by 1 base, leaving a gap of 9 bases between them. The CDR3 covers 14 residues, taking in both the cysteine and the phenylalanine. Only the CDR3 part of the read is kept: 42 bases, read in frame from the first base.

This sample's time point label indicates: week 23, last vaccination. A 20-mer mutant IDH1 peptide at 300 micrograms in Montanide made up each vaccine dose, which was injected subcutaneously together with topical imiquimod. All donors had newly diagnosed IDH1-mutant astrocytomas of WHO grade 3 or 4 that showed loss of nuclear ATRX. The samples were drawn from NOA16, a multicentre, single-arm, open-label phase I trial in Germany that tested a mutant IDH1 peptide vaccine in humans for the first time. The DNeasy Blood and Tissue Kit was used to extract genomic DNA from EDTA blood for TCRB sequencing. The chain links TRBV2 with TRBJ2-2; the D gene cannot be resolved beyond TRBD1 or TRBD2, each matching 6 bases. The source is a man aged 25-45 years with glioma. Some clones in this sample may be carry-over from other donors' samples. The input for sequencing was PBMCs, taken from a glioma patient whose treatment included an IDH1 peptide vaccine. The DNA sequence follows: TGTGCCAGCAGGGGGGGCCAGAACACCGGGGAGCTGTTTTTT. Its translation reads: CASRGGQNTGELFF. Outside the CDR3, residues come from the reference TRBV2 and TRBJ2-2 proteins, so the full variable domain is: EPEVTQTPSHQVTQMGQEVILRCVPISNHLYFYWYRQILGQKVEFLVSFYNNEISEKSEIFDDQFSVERPDGSNFTLKIRSTKLEDSAMYFCASRGGQNTGELFFGEGSRLTVL.